This passage covers 21 T cell receptor beta chains from one sample sequenced in a study of shared clonotypes between healthy human individuals. Generated by immunoSEQ multiplex PCR, the TCRdb table keeps only in-frame clones and is missing some. The data show around 1.4 million clones, with around 98.5% seen just once and around 0.33% held by the top ten. Sequenced material: naive CD4+ T cells sorted from blood. Subset described: CD45RA+ positively selected. Receptors originate from a man aged 30-40 years in good health.

As regards this clone: Other DNA sequences from this sample encode an identical CDR3 as well. The rearrangement uses TRBV5-1 and TRBJ1-1; D gene ambiguous. CDR3 length equals 14 residues. Trimming pared 0 bases from V and 1 base from J, leaving 7 bases between. The germline V gene encodes CDR1 SGHRS and CDR2 YFSETQ. CDR3 DNA: TGCGCCAGCAGCTTGGCCCCTGCGAACACTGAAGCTTTCTTT. Translated: CASSLAPANTEAFF.

The table lists this clone with a count of one. The V call is TRBV25-1, the J call TRBJ2-2, with 9 bases matching TRBD2. This CDR3 is built from 15 residues. With 8 bases clipped from V and 5 bases from J, the junction kept 9 bases outside the gene matches. Per germline, CDR1 MGHDK and CDR2 SYGVNS. The CDR3 sequence: CASFGGRARTGELFF. DNA of the CDR3: TGTGCCAGCTTCGGCGGGAGGGCCCGTACCGGGGAGCTGTTTTTT.

V gene TRBV11-2 combines with J gene TRBJ2-2; 7 bases agree with TRBD2. Germline CDR1 and CDR2: SGHAT and FQNNGV. CDR3 length equals 13 residues. V was pared by 8 bases and J by 4 bases, with 4 bases of the junction left unmatched. The CDR3 nucleotides read TGTGCCAGCGGACTAGATATCACCGGGGAGCTGTTTTTT. Its protein is CASGLDITGELFF. Drawing the rest from reference TRBV11-2 and TRBJ2-2, the complete variable domain is EAGVAQSPRYKIIEKRQSVAFWCNPISGHATLYWYQQILGQGPKLLIQFQNNGVVDDSQLPKDRFSAERLKGVDSTLKIQPAKLEDSAVYLCASGLDITGELFFGEGSRLTVL.

The chain is built from TRBV5-3 and TRBJ2-7, with TRBD2 matching over 10 bases. TRBV5-3 is an ORF; its function is uncertain. Germline trimming cut 0 bases from V and 0 bases from J; bases unmatched to any gene: 9. This CDR3 spans 18 amino acids. The CDR3: CARSLVSSGSHISYEQYF. The CDR3 region has the DNA TGTGCCAGAAGCTTGGTTTCTAGCGGGAGCCATATCTCCTACGAGCAGTACTTC.

Regarding this clone: At the DNA level, this CDR3 is encoded by other sequences in the same sample as well. V usage is TRBV28 and J usage is TRBJ1-2, with no clear D. CDR1 and CDR2 from the germline V gene are MDHEN and SYDVKM. The CDR3 runs to 12 residues. Deletions cut 4 bases from V and 4 bases from J, with 7 bases between. The chain's CDR3 is CASSWVGYGYTF. The DNA for the CDR3 is TGTGCCAGCAGTTGGGTGGGCTATGGCTACACCTTC.

V and J are TRBV5-1 and TRBJ2-7; the D is unclear. The germline CDR1 and CDR2 sequences are SGHRS and YFSETQ. Trimming stripped 4 bases from V and 1 base from J, with 12 bases between. There are 14 residues in the CDR3. CDR3 in amino acids: CASSAAAISYEQYF. CDR3 nucleotides: TGCGCCAGCAGCGCCGCGGCCATATCCTACGAGCAGTACTTC.

This clone has only one observation. This sequence joins TRBV18 and TRBJ1-1, with 7 bases aligning to TRBD1. V lost 4 bases to trimming and J lost 0 bases; unmatched junction nucleotides: 11. The CDR3 covers 17 residues. Germline assignment: CDR1 KGHSH and CDR2 LQKENI. The CDR3 DNA reads TGTGCCAGCTCACTAAAACAGGGGCCGGGGCTGAACACTGAAGCTTTCTTT. Translated: CASSLKQGPGLNTEAFF. Filled out from reference TRBV18 and TRBJ1-1, the complete variable domain reads NAGVMQNPRHLVRRRGQEARLRCSPMKGHSHVYWYRQLPEEGLKFMVYLQKENIIDESGMPKERFSAEFPKEGPSILRIQQVVRGDSAAYFCASSLKQGPGLNTEAFFGQGTRLTVV.

This chain joins TRBV30 and TRBJ2-5; TRBD1 or TRBD2 may be the D gene (5 bases each). Germline CDR1 and CDR2: GTSNPN and SVGIG (reference sequence). The CDR3 length is 10 residues. The germline V and J ends were trimmed by 8 bases and 7 bases, with 11 bases remaining between them. The CDR3 loop is CAGGPVTQYF. As DNA, the CDR3 is TGTGCCGGGGGACCTGTGACCCAGTACTTC.

The chain has TRBV30 and TRBJ2-5; TRBD2 aligns across 8 bases. The CDR3 length is 15 residues. CDR1 is GTSNPN and CDR2 is SVGIG in the germline V gene (reference sequence). V dropped 4 bases and J dropped 2; count of bases not matched to a gene: 9. The CDR3 DNA sequence: TGTGCCTGGACCTTGGCTAGCGGGTGGCAAGAGACCCAGTACTTC. It is translated as CAWTLASGWQETQYF. The complete variable domain, with remaining parts taken from reference TRBV30 and TRBJ2-5, reads SQTIHQWPATLVQPVGSPLSLECTVEGTSNPNLYWYRQAAGRGLQLLFYSVGIGQISSEVPQNLSASRPQDRQFILSSKKLLLSDSGFYLCAWTLASGWQETQYFGPGTRLLVL.

The rearrangement uses TRBV6-6 and TRBJ2-3; TRBD2 might be the D (6 bases). The CDR3 sequence is 16 residues long. Between the trimmed V and J ends, which lost 5 bases and 3 bases, there was a span of 18 bases. CDR1 MNHNY and CDR2 SVGAGI come from the germline V gene (reference sequence). The CDR3 reads CASSVLVGSGTDTQYF. The CDR3 bases are TGTGCCAGCAGTGTCCTAGTGGGTAGCGGTACAGATACGCAGTATTTT.

The rearrangement joins TRBV2 to TRBJ2-7; 8 bases agree with TRBD2. J was trimmed by 2 bases and V by 3 bases; bases with no gene match: 6. Germline CDR1 SNHLY, CDR2 FYNNEI. This CDR3 spans 15 amino acids. CDR3 protein: CASSDLGLATYEQYF. In nucleotides, the CDR3 is TGTGCCAGCAGTGACCTAGGACTAGCCACCTACGAGCAGTACTTC.

The chain employs TRBV19 and TRBJ2-2; TRBD1 matches 9 bases. Germline trimming cut 3 bases from V and 6 bases from J; bases unmatched to any gene: 17. The CDR3 contains 19 residues. CDR1 is LNHDA and CDR2 is SQIVND in the germline V gene (reference sequence). The CDR3 DNA reads as TGTGCCAGTAGTATGAGTAGCTGGGACAGGGCGAGTTTGCCCGGGGAGCTGTTTTTT. Translating gives CASSMSSWDRASLPGELFF.

This clone was seen a single time. V and J are TRBV11-1 and TRBJ2-2; D may be TRBD1 or TRBD2 (5 bases each). CDR1 and CDR2 from the germline V gene are SGHAT and FQDESV (reference sequence). The germline V and J ends were trimmed by 4 bases and 6 bases, with 15 bases remaining between them. This CDR3 contains 15 residues. CDR3 bases: TGTGCCAGCAGCTCCCCGGGACCAGCGGCCGGGGAGCTGTTTTTT. Residues: CASSSPGPAAGELFF.

V usage is TRBV11-2 and J usage is TRBJ2-7; possible D gene TRBD2, 6 bases. CDR3 length equals 15 residues. Germline CDR1 SGHAT, CDR2 FQNNGV. Trimming removed 7 bases at V and 4 bases at J, with 20 bases between. As DNA, the CDR3 is TGTGCCAGCATCCAAGACCCGGGAGCTGTTTACGAGCAGTACTTC. Protein product: CASIQDPGAVYEQYF. The entire variable domain, with the rest obtained from reference TRBV11-2 and TRBJ2-7, is as follows: EAGVAQSPRYKIIEKRQSVAFWCNPISGHATLYWYQQILGQGPKLLIQFQNNGVVDDSQLPKDRFSAERLKGVDSTLKIQPAKLEDSAVYLCASIQDPGAVYEQYFGPGTRLTVT.

The genes are TRBV25-1 and TRBJ1-1, with D possibly matching TRBD1 (5 bases). Germline loops: CDR1 MGHDK, CDR2 SYGVNS. Trimming removed 6 bases from V and 8 bases from J, with 16 bases in between. The CDR3 is made up of 13 amino acids. The DNA for the CDR3 is TGTGCCAGCAGCCCGGTGCAGGGCGGGGAAGCTTTCTTT. Protein sequence: CASSPVQGGEAFF.

Concerning this clone: Within the sample, other DNA sequences also encode this same CDR3. The chain employs TRBV5-1 and TRBJ1-1; D is unresolved. The CDR3 loop spans 13 amino acids. Looked up from germline, CDR1 is SGHRS and CDR2 is YFSETQ. V lost 0 bases and J lost 0, with 3 bases in between. The CDR3 sequence is CASSLGLNTEAFF. CDR3 sequence (DNA): TGCGCCAGCAGCTTGGGATTGAACACTGAAGCTTTCTTT.

The chain is built from TRBV19 and TRBJ2-1; no clear D. The V end was cut by 6 bases, the J end by 0 bases, with 12 bases between. This CDR3 contains 15 residues. From germline, CDR1 is LNHDA and CDR2 SQIVND (reference sequence). CDR3 amino acids: CASSPVPRSYNEQFF. The CDR3 region has the DNA TGTGCCAGTAGCCCCGTCCCCCGCTCCTACAATGAGCAGTTCTTC.

The chain employs TRBV21-1 and TRBJ1-1. TRBV21-1 is tagged as a pseudogene. The CDR3 covers 14 residues. The CDR3 DNA sequence: TGTGCCAGCAGCAACCTCAGGGAGTGGGCTGAAGCTTTCTTT. It translates to CASSNLREWAEAFF.

V usage is TRBV29-1 and J usage is TRBJ1-1; possible D gene TRBD1, 5 bases. This CDR3 comprises 11 residues. CDR1 is SQVTM and CDR2 is ANQGSEA in the germline V gene. Trimming took 7 bases from V and 7 from J, leaving 13 bases between them. DNA for the CDR3: TGCAGCGCCAGGGAGAAGGGTGAAGCTTTCTTT. Translating gives CSAREKGEAFF.

This clone is a singleton in its sample. This chain connects TRBV25-1 to TRBJ2-3; D unclear. This CDR3 has 15 amino acids. Trimming took off 1 base at V and 4 bases at J, with 12 bases between the two ends. CDR1 is MGHDK and CDR2 is SYGVNS in the germline V gene. CDR3 in DNA: TGTGCCAGCAGTGAATTCCCGGAACCCCCAGATACGCAGTATTTT. Protein sequence: CASSEFPEPPDTQYF.

V usage is TRBV5-5 and J usage is TRBJ1-4; D remains unclear. V was pared by 6 bases and J by 3 bases, with 6 bases between. Germline V lookup: CDR1 SGHKS, CDR2 YYEKEE (reference sequence). The CDR3 consists of 12 residues. The chain's CDR3 is CASTRPNEKLFF. CDR3 bases: TGTGCCAGCACCCGCCCTAATGAAAAACTGTTTTTT.